Listed below are T cell receptor beta chains from one sample, sequenced in a study of radiation and T cells in renal cell carcinoma. Clones were sequenced by immunoSEQ multiplex PCR, and TCRdb holds only the in-frame ones, with some missing. The data show some 81,000 clones, about 88% seen once. The sequences come from blood, collected from a patient whose treatment included radiotherapy and nephrectomy. The source is a woman aged 70 to 79 with renal cell carcinoma. Both conserved end residues are trimmed from each CDR3. The order of the fields is J gene, V gene, CDR3 protein.

j_call: TRBJ1-2
v_call: TRBV25-1
cdr3_aa: ASSEGPYGYT

j_call: TRBJ2-7
v_call: TRBV9
cdr3_aa: ASSVGSGSYEQY

j_call: TRBJ1-2
v_call: TRBV6-4
cdr3_aa: ASSAEQGNLYGYT

j_call: TRBJ2-7
v_call: TRBV7-2
cdr3_aa: ASSLAGGLSYEQY

j_call: TRBJ1-1
v_call: TRBV5-1
cdr3_aa: ASSPKGGTEAF

j_call: TRBJ1-1
v_call: TRBV13
cdr3_aa: ASSLIGGVTEAF

j_call: TRBJ1-2
v_call: TRBV28
cdr3_aa: ASKTGGGNYGYT

j_call: TRBJ1-1
v_call: TRBV7-9
cdr3_aa: ASSTDRDLGNTEAF

j_call: TRBJ2-2
v_call: TRBV4-2
cdr3_aa: ASSPAKRVDTGELF

j_call: .
v_call: TRBV7-2
cdr3_aa: ASSLETGGSYEQY

j_call: TRBJ1-5
v_call: TRBV4-3
cdr3_aa: ASSQDPINQPQH

j_call: TRBJ2-7
v_call: TRBV5-6
cdr3_aa: ASSLPGQGRYEQY

j_call: TRBJ2-7
v_call: TRBV14
cdr3_aa: ASSLGQGGYEQY

j_call: TRBJ2-1
v_call: TRBV10-3
cdr3_aa: AISESAGGLNEQF

j_call: TRBJ1-6
v_call: TRBV28
cdr3_aa: ASSSRTGGYNSPLH

j_call: TRBJ2-1
v_call: TRBV5-1
cdr3_aa: ASSLQGGGEQF

j_call: TRBJ1-6
v_call: TRBV6-6
cdr3_aa: ASLTGMRSPLH

j_call: TRBJ1-2
v_call: TRBV9
cdr3_aa: ASSTMYRGQDGYT

j_call: TRBJ2-1
v_call: TRBV7-7
cdr3_aa: ASSFSGGPGNEQF

j_call: TRBJ1-4
v_call: TRBV9
cdr3_aa: ASSVRQSNEKLF

j_call: TRBJ2-1
v_call: TRBV6-6
cdr3_aa: ASARLEYNEQF

j_call: TRBJ1-5
v_call: TRBV4-3
cdr3_aa: ASSQSRTGGNQPQH

j_call: TRBJ2-1
v_call: TRBV6-5
cdr3_aa: ASSYSLGPPYNEQF

j_call: TRBJ2-5
v_call: TRBV5-1
cdr3_aa: ASSLPQGGNQETQY

j_call: TRBJ1-2
v_call: TRBV19
cdr3_aa: ASSTQANYGYT

j_call: TRBJ2-1
v_call: TRBV5-1
cdr3_aa: ASSHDRVSQF

j_call: TRBJ2-1
v_call: TRBV6-1
cdr3_aa: ASSETQGTFYNEQF

j_call: TRBJ1-5
v_call: TRBV19
cdr3_aa: ASSFDRVDQPQH

j_call: TRBJ2-7
v_call: TRBV15
cdr3_aa: ATSRGGASYEQY

j_call: TRBJ2-5
v_call: TRBV5-1
cdr3_aa: ASSPGTQETQY

j_call: TRBJ2-7
v_call: TRBV7-9
cdr3_aa: ASRTYSSYEQY

j_call: TRBJ2-2
v_call: TRBV11-3
cdr3_aa: ASRATSNGELF

j_call: TRBJ2-3
v_call: TRBV4-2
cdr3_aa: ASSRPGTSTDTQY

j_call: TRBJ1-4
v_call: TRBV30
cdr3_aa: AWSETPTDREKLF

j_call: TRBJ1-4
v_call: TRBV28
cdr3_aa: ASSTPFGQDHEKLF

j_call: TRBJ1-2
v_call: TRBV6-5
cdr3_aa: ASIRSQGNYGYT

j_call: TRBJ1-5
v_call: TRBV10-2
cdr3_aa: ASSESGGTFQPQH

j_call: TRBJ2-7
v_call: TRBV5-6
cdr3_aa: ASSLRWTGKSYEQY

j_call: TRBJ2-1
v_call: TRBV11-3
cdr3_aa: ASSKRAEQF

j_call: TRBJ1-1
v_call: TRBV7-2
cdr3_aa: ASSLKGPSSIEAF

j_call: TRBJ1-2
v_call: TRBV5-1
cdr3_aa: ASSPRTDGYGYT

j_call: TRBJ1-5
v_call: TRBV7-9
cdr3_aa: ASSFSNQPQH

j_call: TRBJ2-5
v_call: TRBV5-6
cdr3_aa: ASSPGTLQETQY

j_call: TRBJ2-5
v_call: TRBV7-9
cdr3_aa: ASSLWAGGNQETQY

j_call: TRBJ2-6
v_call: TRBV6-1
cdr3_aa: ASSEERSGANVLT